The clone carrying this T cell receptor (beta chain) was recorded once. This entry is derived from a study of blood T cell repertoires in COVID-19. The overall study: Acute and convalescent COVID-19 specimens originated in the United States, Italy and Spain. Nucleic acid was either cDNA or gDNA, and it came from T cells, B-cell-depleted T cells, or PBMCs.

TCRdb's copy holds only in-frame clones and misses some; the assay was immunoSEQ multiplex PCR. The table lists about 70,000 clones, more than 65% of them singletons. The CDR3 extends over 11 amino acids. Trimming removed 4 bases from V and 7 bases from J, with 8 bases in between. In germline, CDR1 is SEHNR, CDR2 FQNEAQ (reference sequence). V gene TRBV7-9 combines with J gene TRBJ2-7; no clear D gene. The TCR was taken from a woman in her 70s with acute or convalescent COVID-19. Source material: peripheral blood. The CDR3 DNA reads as TGTGCCAGCAGCTCCCTGGAGGAGCAGTACTTC. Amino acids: CASSSLEEQYF. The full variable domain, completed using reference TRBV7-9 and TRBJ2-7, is DTGVSQNPRHKITKRGQNVTFRCDPISEHNRLYWYRQTLGQGPEFLTYFQNEAQLEKSRLLSDRFSAERPKGSFSTLEIQRTEQGDSAMYLCASSSLEEQYFGPGTRLTVT.